What follows is one TCR beta chain and its context. This entry belongs to a study of blood T cell repertoires in COVID-19. The method was immunoSEQ multiplex PCR; TCRdb's version includes in-frame clones alone and lacks a portion of them. The sample shows just under 95,000 clones, roughly 80% of them seen only once. Germline V gene lookup returns CDR1 SQVTM and CDR2 ANQGSEA. The CDR3 consists of 12 residues. Trimming shortened V by 5 bases and J by 1 base, and 8 bases separated the two germline ends. This TCR derives from a man aged 45-65 years who had recovered from COVID-19. The chain links TRBV29-1 to TRBJ1-2; D ambiguous. Material: peripheral blood. Here the CDR3 reads CSVKNSNYGYTF. The CDR3 DNA follows: TGCAGCGTTAAAAACAGTAACTATGGCTACACCTTC. Drawing the rest from reference TRBV29-1 and TRBJ1-2, the complete variable domain is SAVISQKPSRDICQRGTSLTIQCQVDSQVTMMFWYRQQPGQSLTLIATANQGSEATYESGFVIDKFPISRPNLTFSTLTVSNMSPEDSSIYLCSVKNSNYGYTFGSGTRLTVV.